The 6 T cell receptor beta chains below come from one sample, sequenced in a study of human T cells and chemical hapten exposure. TCRdb reanalysed the RACE reads using MiXCR and keeps one entry per CDR3 protein. The table has fewer than 300,000 distinct CDR3 sequences, 7.5% to 10% seen once. Time point in this sample: pre-sensitization, week 0. Treatment defined: therapeutic diphenylcyclopropenone sensitization with weekly scalp DPC. This specimen consisted of whole blood, obtained in connection with sensitization to the hapten diphenylcyclopropenone (DPC). These receptors were collected from a woman aged 40 to 55 with alopecia areata. Some clones in this sample may be carry-over from other donors' samples.

This clonotype was seen more than once but under ten times. The V and J genes are TRBV5-6 and TRBJ1-6; 8 bases map to TRBD1. With V trimmed by 4 bases and J by 9 bases, 9 bases remained unmatched. This CDR3 region has 15 residues. The germline CDR1 and CDR2 sequences are SGHDT and YYEEEE. The CDR3 here is CASSLFGTGGSPLHF. Here the CDR3 DNA reads TGTGCCAGCAGCCTCTTCGGGACAGGTGGTTCACCCCTCCACTTT.

The chain is built from TRBV14 and TRBJ1-1; D is possibly TRBD1 (6 bases). The germline gives CDR1 SGHDN, CDR2 FVKESK. The germline V and J ends were trimmed by 0 bases and 1 base, with 9 bases remaining between them. This CDR3 region has 15 residues. CDR3 nucleotide sequence: TGTGCCAGCAGCCAAGATCCGGGACAGAACACTGAAGCTTTCTTT. Encoded protein: CASSQDPGQNTEAFF.

The gene calls are TRBV28 and TRBJ2-1; a possible D gene is TRBD1 (5 bases). The CDR3 sequence is 14 residues long. Germline V gene sequence: CDR1 MDHEN, CDR2 SYDVKM. Trimming removed 6 bases from V and 4 bases from J, with 13 bases in between. This CDR3 reads CASSRLDRYNEQFF. The CDR3 DNA reads as TGTGCCAGCAGCCGTCTCGACAGATACAATGAGCAGTTCTTC.

This clonotype was recorded many times. The J gene is TRBJ2-6, the V gene TRBV28; possibly TRBD2 for D (5 bases). V was trimmed by 10 bases and J by 2 bases, leaving 15 bases between them. Germline CDR1 and CDR2: MDHEN and SYDVKM. CDR3 length: 15 residues. The CDR3 DNA is TGTGCCACCTCCGGCCTCGGGGCTGGGGCCAACGTCCTGACTTTC. Translation gives CATSGLGAGANVLTF.

The V and J genes are TRBV27 and TRBJ2-7, with no clear D. Trimming shortened V by 6 bases and J by 0 bases, and 12 bases separated the two germline ends. The CDR3 spans 14 residues. Germline V CDR1 and CDR2: MNHEY, SMNVEV (reference sequence). The CDR3 loop is CASRTDRISYEQYF. In nucleotides, the CDR3 is TGTGCCAGCAGGACGGATCGCATCTCCTACGAGCAGTACTTC.

A few counts support this clonotype. CDR3 sequence reads: CSVNGLAGGTDTQYF. CDR3 bases: TGCAGCGTTAATGGACTAGCGGGAGGTACAGATACGCAGTATTTT. J is TRBJ2-3 and V is TRBV29-1; 14 nucleotides line up with TRBD2. The junction had 4 bases not matched to a gene; V was cut back by 5 bases and J by 3 bases. CDR3 length equals 15 residues. Germline CDR1 is SQVTM and CDR2 is ANQGSEA.